A selection of T cell receptor beta chains follows, all from one sample in a study of blood T cell repertoires in COVID-19. The method was immunoSEQ multiplex PCR; TCRdb's version includes in-frame clones alone and lacks a portion of them. Here the sample spans around 140,000 clones, around 81% being singletons. Sequenced sample: peripheral blood. The source is a human donor in a cohort sampled during active COVID-19. The CDR3 runs from the conserved cysteine through the conserved F or W. A D gene is named only where the DNA matches it firmly. The size of a clone is reported for some rows only, either as once, few or many, or as a class for expanded clones.

d_call: NA; v_call: TRBV28; cdr3_length: 15; j_call: TRBJ1-6; clone_size: NA; cdr3_nt: TGTGCCAGCAGTTTGCAGGGGATCTGGAGTTCACCCCTCCACTTT; cdr3_aa: CASSLQGIWSSPLHF
d_call: NA; v_call: TRBV7-9; cdr3_length: 15; j_call: TRBJ2-6; clone_size: NA; cdr3_nt: TGTGCCAGCAGCCGGGCGGGTTCTGGGGCCAACGTCCTGACTTTC; cdr3_aa: CASSRAGSGANVLTF
d_call: NA; v_call: TRBV15; cdr3_length: 16; j_call: TRBJ2-6; clone_size: NA; cdr3_nt: TGTGCCACCAGCAGAGATATTTACTCTGGGGCCAACGTCCTGACTTTC; cdr3_aa: CATSRDIYSGANVLTF
d_call: NA; v_call: TRBV29-1; cdr3_length: 14; j_call: TRBJ2-7; clone_size: few; cdr3_nt: TGCAGCGTTGGCGGCCTAGCGAAACCCTACGAGCAGTACTTC; cdr3_aa: CSVGGLAKPYEQYF
d_call: NA; v_call: TRBV6-5; cdr3_length: 12; j_call: TRBJ2-2; clone_size: NA; cdr3_nt: TGTGCCAGCAGGACAGCCACCGGGGAGCTGTTTTTT; cdr3_aa: CASRTATGELFF
d_call: TRBD1; v_call: TRBV28; cdr3_length: 15; j_call: TRBJ1-4; clone_size: NA; cdr3_nt: TGTGCCAGCAGTTTACCAGGACAGGGATCCCCTCAACTGTTTTTT; cdr3_aa: CASSLPGQGSPQLFF
d_call: NA; v_call: TRBV11-2; cdr3_length: 14; j_call: TRBJ2-5; clone_size: NA; cdr3_nt: TGTGCCAGCAGCTTAGCTTGGGGCCGAGAGACCCAGTACTTC; cdr3_aa: CASSLAWGRETQYF
d_call: TRBD1; v_call: TRBV5-1; cdr3_length: 11; j_call: TRBJ1-2; clone_size: NA; cdr3_nt: TGCGCCAGTGGGACAGCCTATGGCTACACCTTC; cdr3_aa: CASGTAYGYTF
d_call: TRBD2; v_call: TRBV9; cdr3_length: 16; j_call: TRBJ2-2; clone_size: NA; cdr3_nt: TGTGCCAGCAGCGTATATCCTAGCGGGAGGACCGGGGAGCTGTTTTTT; cdr3_aa: CASSVYPSGRTGELFF
d_call: TRBD1; v_call: TRBV5-1; cdr3_length: 15; j_call: TRBJ1-6; clone_size: NA; cdr3_nt: TGCGCCAGCAGCTTGAATGGACAGGGGAATTCACCCCTCCACTTT; cdr3_aa: CASSLNGQGNSPLHF
d_call: TRBD2; v_call: TRBV7-9; cdr3_length: 16; j_call: TRBJ2-3; clone_size: NA; cdr3_nt: TGTGCCAGCAGCTACCCGACTAGCGGTAGCACAGATACGCAGTATTTT; cdr3_aa: CASSYPTSGSTDTQYF
d_call: NA; v_call: TRBV19; cdr3_length: 15; j_call: TRBJ1-5; clone_size: once; cdr3_nt: TGTGCCAGTAGTATACGGGGGGCAGGGAATCAGCCCCAGCATTTT; cdr3_aa: CASSIRGAGNQPQHF
d_call: NA; v_call: TRBV28; cdr3_length: 15; j_call: TRBJ2-5; clone_size: NA; cdr3_nt: TGTGCCAGCAGGGCCGTAGCGGAGGGACAAGAGACCCAGTACTTC; cdr3_aa: CASRAVAEGQETQYF
d_call: NA; v_call: TRBV7-6; cdr3_length: 15; j_call: TRBJ2-7; clone_size: NA; cdr3_nt: TGTGCCAGCAGCCCACACTGGACTGAATCCTACGAGCAGTACTTC; cdr3_aa: CASSPHWTESYEQYF
d_call: TRBD2; v_call: TRBV18; cdr3_length: 16; j_call: TRBJ2-1; clone_size: NA; cdr3_nt: TGTGCCAGCTCACCGCCTGGCGGGAGGTCGGCCAATGAGCAGTTCTTC; cdr3_aa: CASSPPGGRSANEQFF
d_call: NA; v_call: TRBV6-1; cdr3_length: 14; j_call: TRBJ2-7; clone_size: NA; cdr3_nt: TGTGCCAGCAGTGAAGGGTTGGGGCGGTACGAGCAGTACTTC; cdr3_aa: CASSEGLGRYEQYF
d_call: NA; v_call: TRBV7-2; cdr3_length: 15; j_call: TRBJ2-7; clone_size: many; cdr3_nt: TGTGCCAGCAGCCCCGGGCAGGGGCTCTCCTACGAGCAGTACTTC; cdr3_aa: CASSPGQGLSYEQYF
d_call: NA; v_call: TRBV5-8; cdr3_length: 16; j_call: TRBJ2-7; clone_size: NA; cdr3_nt: TGTGCCAGCAGCTTGGTCGGTGGTCCACTCATCTACGAGCAGTACTTC; cdr3_aa: CASSLVGGPLIYEQYF
d_call: NA; v_call: TRBV4-2; cdr3_length: 15; j_call: TRBJ2-5; clone_size: NA; cdr3_nt: TGTGCCAGCAGCCAAGTGGCCGGACAGAAAGAGACCCAGTACTTC; cdr3_aa: CASSQVAGQKETQYF
d_call: TRBD2; v_call: TRBV7-2; cdr3_length: 17; j_call: TRBJ2-7; clone_size: NA; cdr3_nt: TGTGCCAGCAGCCCCCAGACCACCGGGACTACTTCTTACGAGCAGTACTTC; cdr3_aa: CASSPQTTGTTSYEQYF
d_call: TRBD2; v_call: TRBV15; cdr3_length: 19; j_call: TRBJ2-7; clone_size: NA; cdr3_nt: TGTGCCACCAGCAGATATCGGCTTAAGACTAGCGGGAGAGAATACGAGCAGTACTTC; cdr3_aa: CATSRYRLKTSGREYEQYF
d_call: TRBD1; v_call: TRBV19; cdr3_length: 14; j_call: TRBJ1-6; clone_size: NA; cdr3_nt: TGTGCCAGTAGTATAACAGGGGAGGACTCACCCCTCCACTTT; cdr3_aa: CASSITGEDSPLHF
d_call: NA; v_call: TRBV19; cdr3_length: 15; j_call: TRBJ1-5; clone_size: NA; cdr3_nt: TGTGCCAGTAGTACGTCAGGGTATAGCAATCAGCCCCAGCATTTT; cdr3_aa: CASSTSGYSNQPQHF
d_call: NA; v_call: TRBV6-6; cdr3_length: 14; j_call: TRBJ2-7; clone_size: NA; cdr3_nt: TGTGCCAGCAGTTACGGCGGAGCCCTCTACGAGCAGTACTTC; cdr3_aa: CASSYGGALYEQYF
d_call: TRBD2; v_call: TRBV3-1/TRBV3-2; cdr3_length: 20; j_call: TRBJ2-5; clone_size: NA; cdr3_nt: TGTGCCAGCAGCGCTACCCTCGGGACTAGCGGGAAGGGGGACCAAGAGACCCAGTACTTC; cdr3_aa: CASSATLGTSGKGDQETQYF
d_call: NA; v_call: TRBV6-5; cdr3_length: 13; j_call: TRBJ1-5; clone_size: NA; cdr3_nt: TGTGCCAGCAGGATACAGGGTGATCAGCCCCAGCATTTT; cdr3_aa: CASRIQGDQPQHF
d_call: NA; v_call: TRBV6-5; cdr3_length: 12; j_call: TRBJ2-5; clone_size: NA; cdr3_nt: TGTGCCAGCAGGTCTCAGGTAGAGACCCAGTACTTC; cdr3_aa: CASRSQVETQYF
d_call: NA; v_call: TRBV19; cdr3_length: 16; j_call: TRBJ1-1; clone_size: NA; cdr3_nt: TGTGCCAGTAGTATAGATAAGGGGGTTCTGAACACTGAAGCTTTCTTT; cdr3_aa: CASSIDKGVLNTEAFF
d_call: TRBD2; v_call: TRBV23-1; cdr3_length: 15; j_call: TRBJ2-7; clone_size: NA; cdr3_nt: TGCGCCAGCAGTCAATCGACTAGCGGGGCCTACGAGCAGTACTTC; cdr3_aa: CASSQSTSGAYEQYF
d_call: NA; v_call: TRBV5-1; cdr3_length: 15; j_call: TRBJ2-7; clone_size: NA; cdr3_nt: TGCGCCAGCAGCTTGGATGGGGCACCATCCTACGAGCAGTACTTC; cdr3_aa: CASSLDGAPSYEQYF
d_call: TRBD2; v_call: TRBV10-2; cdr3_length: 17; j_call: TRBJ2-6; clone_size: NA; cdr3_nt: TGCGCCAGCAGTGACAGGTCTAGCGGGTCTGGGGCCAACGTCCTGACTTTC; cdr3_aa: CASSDRSSGSGANVLTF
d_call: TRBD1; v_call: TRBV20-1; cdr3_length: 13; j_call: TRBJ1-5; clone_size: once; cdr3_nt: TGCAGTGCTAGTACAGGGGGGGGCCAGCCCCAGCATTTT; cdr3_aa: CSASTGGGQPQHF
d_call: TRBD1; v_call: TRBV5-5; cdr3_length: 16; j_call: TRBJ2-5; clone_size: once; cdr3_nt: TGTGCCAGCAGCTCCGGACAGGTTTTTGTGAAAGAGACCCAGTACTTC; cdr3_aa: CASSSGQVFVKETQYF
d_call: NA; v_call: TRBV6-2/TRBV6-3; cdr3_length: 14; j_call: TRBJ2-1; clone_size: NA; cdr3_nt: TGTGCCAGCAGTTCCGACAGTTCCTACAATGAGCAGTTCTTC; cdr3_aa: CASSSDSSYNEQFF
d_call: NA; v_call: TRBV27; cdr3_length: 15; j_call: TRBJ1-1; clone_size: NA; cdr3_nt: TGTGCCAGCAGTCCCAGGGACTTACGGAACACTGAAGCTTTCTTT; cdr3_aa: CASSPRDLRNTEAFF
d_call: TRBD1; v_call: TRBV4-1; cdr3_length: 12; j_call: TRBJ2-7; clone_size: NA; cdr3_nt: TGCGCCAGCAGAGGGACAGGGATCGAGCAGTACTTC; cdr3_aa: CASRGTGIEQYF
d_call: NA; v_call: TRBV12-3/TRBV12-4; cdr3_length: 11; j_call: TRBJ2-7; clone_size: NA; cdr3_nt: TGTGCCAGCAGTCCCCAATACGAGCAGTACTTC; cdr3_aa: CASSPQYEQYF
d_call: NA; v_call: TRBV9; cdr3_length: 15; j_call: TRBJ2-7; clone_size: NA; cdr3_nt: TGTGCCAGCAGCGTGGGTCCGGGAGTAAACTACGAGCAGTACTTC; cdr3_aa: CASSVGPGVNYEQYF
d_call: TRBD1; v_call: TRBV7-3; cdr3_length: 20; j_call: TRBJ2-6; clone_size: NA; cdr3_nt: TGTGCCAGCAGCTTAATGGCCGGGACAGGCTCACTCTCTGGGGCCAACGTCCTGACTTTC; cdr3_aa: CASSLMAGTGSLSGANVLTF
d_call: NA; v_call: TRBV7-3; cdr3_length: 15; j_call: TRBJ2-2; clone_size: NA; cdr3_nt: TGTGCCAGCAGCATGGGGCCAGGCGGCACCGGGGAGCTGTTTTTT; cdr3_aa: CASSMGPGGTGELFF
d_call: NA; v_call: TRBV18; cdr3_length: 13; j_call: TRBJ1-2; clone_size: NA; cdr3_nt: TGTGCCAGCTCACCAGGACAGTACTATGGCTACACCTTC; cdr3_aa: CASSPGQYYGYTF
d_call: NA; v_call: TRBV6-5; cdr3_length: 16; j_call: TRBJ1-6; clone_size: NA; cdr3_nt: TGTGCCAGCAGTTACACAGGGAAGGGATATAATTCACCCCTCCACTTT; cdr3_aa: CASSYTGKGYNSPLHF
d_call: NA; v_call: TRBV7-3; cdr3_length: 14; j_call: TRBJ2-5; clone_size: NA; cdr3_nt: TGTGCCAGCAGCTCCGGGACACTATGGGAGACCCAGTACTTC; cdr3_aa: CASSSGTLWETQYF
d_call: TRBD1; v_call: TRBV10-3; cdr3_length: 17; j_call: TRBJ1-1; clone_size: NA; cdr3_nt: TGTGCCATCAGTGAGTCGAGGGGGACAGGGGGGAACACTGAAGCTTTCTTT; cdr3_aa: CAISESRGTGGNTEAFF
d_call: NA; v_call: TRBV10-3; cdr3_length: 12; j_call: TRBJ2-1; clone_size: NA; cdr3_nt: TGTGCCATCAGTGGATCAGACTACGAGCAGTTCTTC; cdr3_aa: CAISGSDYEQFF
d_call: NA; v_call: TRBV24-1; cdr3_length: 13; j_call: TRBJ1-2; clone_size: NA; cdr3_nt: TGTGCCACCAGTGGAGGAGCTAACTATGGCTACACCTTC; cdr3_aa: CATSGGANYGYTF
d_call: TRBD2; v_call: TRBV7-9; cdr3_length: 19; j_call: TRBJ2-2; clone_size: NA; cdr3_nt: TGTGCCAGCAGCTTGTTCGGGACTAGCGGGAGTTGGAACACCGGGGAGCTGTTTTTT; cdr3_aa: CASSLFGTSGSWNTGELFF
d_call: NA; v_call: TRBV7-6; cdr3_length: 17; j_call: TRBJ2-3; clone_size: NA; cdr3_nt: TGTGCCAGCAGCTCCCTCTTTACCGGGGGAAGCACAGATACGCAGTATTTT; cdr3_aa: CASSSLFTGGSTDTQYF
d_call: TRBD1; v_call: TRBV6-6; cdr3_length: 15; j_call: TRBJ1-1; clone_size: NA; cdr3_nt: TGTGCCAGCACCATCCAGGGGGCCTCGAACACTGAAGCTTTCTTT; cdr3_aa: CASTIQGASNTEAFF
d_call: TRBD2; v_call: TRBV7-6; cdr3_length: 14; j_call: TRBJ2-5; clone_size: few; cdr3_nt: TGTGCCAGCAGCTTCGGGACTAGCAAAGAGACCCAGTACTTC; cdr3_aa: CASSFGTSKETQYF